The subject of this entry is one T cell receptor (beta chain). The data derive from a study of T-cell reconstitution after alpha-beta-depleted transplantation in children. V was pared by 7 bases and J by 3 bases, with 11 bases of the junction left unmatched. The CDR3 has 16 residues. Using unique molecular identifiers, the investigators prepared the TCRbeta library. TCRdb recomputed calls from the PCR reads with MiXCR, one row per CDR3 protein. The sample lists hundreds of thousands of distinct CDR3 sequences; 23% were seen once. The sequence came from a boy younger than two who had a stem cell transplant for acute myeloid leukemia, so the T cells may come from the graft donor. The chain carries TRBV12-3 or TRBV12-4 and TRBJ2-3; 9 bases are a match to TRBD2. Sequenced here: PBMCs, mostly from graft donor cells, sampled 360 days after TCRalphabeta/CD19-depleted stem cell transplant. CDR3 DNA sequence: TGTGCCAGCACCGCCTTTTTGAGCGGGGGGACAGATACGCAGTATTTT. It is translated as CASTAFLSGGTDTQYF.